The 5 T cell receptor beta chains below come from one sample, sequenced in a study of blood T cell repertoires in COVID-19. Repertoires were generated with immunoSEQ multiplex PCR, while TCRdb's copy carries only in-frame clones and drops some. The sample shows 140,000 to 150,000 clones, approximately 87% of them seen only once. Sequenced input: peripheral blood. Every receptor here comes from a man older than 75 with acute or convalescent COVID-19.

This chain uses TRBV27 with TRBJ1-2; 7 bases are shared with TRBD1. Germline-derived CDR1 and CDR2 are MNHEY and SMNVEV (reference sequence). The CDR3 has 14 amino acids. Trimming took 5 bases from V and 8 from J; bases not matched to a gene: 11. CDR3 DNA: TGTGCCAGCAGTGCGACAGGGTTTGGTGGCGGCTACACCTTC. As protein: CASSATGFGGGYTF.

This chain joins TRBV25-1 and TRBJ2-2, with TRBD1 identical over 7 bases. The CDR3 contains 14 residues. Germline V gene lookup returns CDR1 MGHDK and CDR2 SYGVNS. With V trimmed by 3 bases and J by 7 bases, 5 bases remained unmatched. The CDR3 sequence is CASSEFQGVGELFF. As DNA, the CDR3 is TGTGCCAGCAGTGAGTTTCAGGGGGTCGGGGAGCTGTTTTTT. The complete variable domain, with remaining parts taken from reference TRBV25-1 and TRBJ2-2, reads EADIYQTPRYLVIGTGKKITLECSQTMGHDKMYWYQQDPGMELHLIHYSYGVNSTEKGDLSSESTVSRIRTEHFPLTLESARPSHTSQYLCASSEFQGVGELFFGEGSRLTVL.

CDR3 region: CASRGQGHSGNTIYF. The CDR3 region has the DNA TGTGCCAGCAGGGGACAGGGTCACTCTGGAAACACCATATATTTT. This chain connects TRBV6-5 to TRBJ1-3; TRBD1 aligns across 9 bases. From germline, CDR1 is MNHEY and CDR2 SVGAGI. With V trimmed by 6 bases and J by 0 bases, 3 bases remained unmatched. This CDR3 comprises 15 residues.

This chain uses TRBV6-1 with TRBJ2-7; TRBD2 agrees at 12 bases. After removal of 2 bases from V and 3 bases from J, the junction contained 5 bases not matched to a gene. CDR1 MNHNS and CDR2 SASEGT come from the germline V gene. The CDR3 runs 16 residues. The CDR3, as DNA: TGTGCCAGCAGTGAACGACTAGCGGGAGTCCTCTACGAGCAGTACTTC. It encodes CASSERLAGVLYEQYF.

The V and J genes are TRBV9 and TRBJ1-2; 8 bases map to TRBD1. The ends lost 0 bases at V and 6 bases at J; junction bases unmatched: 4. Looked up from germline, CDR1 is SGDLS and CDR2 is YYNGEE. The CDR3 contains 14 residues. CDR3 residues: CASSVADRGHGYTF. CDR3 DNA: TGTGCCAGCAGCGTAGCCGACAGGGGACATGGCTACACCTTC. Together with reference TRBV9 and TRBJ1-2, the CDR3 gives the full variable domain: DSGVTQTPKHLITATGQRVTLRCSPRSGDLSVYWYQQSLDQGLQFLIQYYNGEERAKGNILERFSAQQFPDLHSELNLSSLELGDSALYFCASSVADRGHGYTFGSGTRLTVV.